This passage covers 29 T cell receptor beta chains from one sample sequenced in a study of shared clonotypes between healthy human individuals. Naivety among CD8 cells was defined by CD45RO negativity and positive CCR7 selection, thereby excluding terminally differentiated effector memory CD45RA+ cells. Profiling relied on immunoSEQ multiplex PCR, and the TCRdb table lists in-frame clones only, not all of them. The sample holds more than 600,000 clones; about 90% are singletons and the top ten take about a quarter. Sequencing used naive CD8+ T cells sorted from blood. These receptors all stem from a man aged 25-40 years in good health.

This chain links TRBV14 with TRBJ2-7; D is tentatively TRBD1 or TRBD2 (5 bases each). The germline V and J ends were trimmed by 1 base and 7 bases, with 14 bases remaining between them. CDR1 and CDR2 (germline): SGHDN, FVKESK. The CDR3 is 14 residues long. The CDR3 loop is CASSQVQGREEQYF. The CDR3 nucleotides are TGTGCCAGCAGCCAAGTGCAGGGACGTGAAGAGCAGTACTTC.

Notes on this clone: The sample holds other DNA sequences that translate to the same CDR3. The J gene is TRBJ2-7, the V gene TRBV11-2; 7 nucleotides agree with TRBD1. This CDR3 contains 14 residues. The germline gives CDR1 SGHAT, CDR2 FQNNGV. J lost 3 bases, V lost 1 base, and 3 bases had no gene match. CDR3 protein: CASSLGTGNYEQYF. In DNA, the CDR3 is TGTGCCAGCAGCTTAGGGACAGGTAACTACGAGCAGTACTTC.

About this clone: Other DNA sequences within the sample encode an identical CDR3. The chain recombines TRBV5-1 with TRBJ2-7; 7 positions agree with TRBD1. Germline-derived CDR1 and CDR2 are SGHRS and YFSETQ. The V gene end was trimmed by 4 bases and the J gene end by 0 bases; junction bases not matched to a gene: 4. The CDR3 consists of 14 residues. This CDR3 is CASSPGTDSYEQYF. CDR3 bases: TGCGCCAGCAGCCCCGGGACAGACTCCTACGAGCAGTACTTC.

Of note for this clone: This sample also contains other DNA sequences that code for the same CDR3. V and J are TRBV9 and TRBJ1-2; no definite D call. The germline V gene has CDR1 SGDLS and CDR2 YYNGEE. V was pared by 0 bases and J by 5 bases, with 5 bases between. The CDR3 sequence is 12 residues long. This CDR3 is CASSVASYGYTF. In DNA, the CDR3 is TGTGCCAGCAGCGTAGCAAGTTATGGCTACACCTTC.

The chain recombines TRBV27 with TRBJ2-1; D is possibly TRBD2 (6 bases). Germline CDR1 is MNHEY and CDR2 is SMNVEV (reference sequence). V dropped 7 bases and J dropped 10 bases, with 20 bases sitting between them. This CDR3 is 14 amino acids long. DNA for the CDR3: TGTGCCAGCAATCGCGGGAATTCGGGGCGGGAGCAGTTCTTC. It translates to CASNRGNSGREQFF.

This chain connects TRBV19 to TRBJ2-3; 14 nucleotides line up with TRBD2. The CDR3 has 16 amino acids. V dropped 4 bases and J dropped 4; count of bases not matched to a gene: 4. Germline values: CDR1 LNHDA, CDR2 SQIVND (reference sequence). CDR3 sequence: CASSKGTSGRPDTQYF. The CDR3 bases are TGTGCCAGTAGTAAGGGGACTAGCGGGAGACCAGATACGCAGTATTTT. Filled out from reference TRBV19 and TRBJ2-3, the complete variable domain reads DGGITQSPKYLFRKEGQNVTLSCEQNLNHDAMYWYRQDPGQGLRLIYYSQIVNDFQKGDIAEGYSVSREKKESFPLTVTSAQKNPTAFYLCASSKGTSGRPDTQYFGPGTRLTVL.

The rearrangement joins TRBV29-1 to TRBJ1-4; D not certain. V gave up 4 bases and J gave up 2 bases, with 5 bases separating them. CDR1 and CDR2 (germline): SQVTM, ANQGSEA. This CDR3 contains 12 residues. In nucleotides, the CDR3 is TGCAGCGTTGTAGGGACTAATGAAAAACTGTTTTTT. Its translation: CSVVGTNEKLFF.

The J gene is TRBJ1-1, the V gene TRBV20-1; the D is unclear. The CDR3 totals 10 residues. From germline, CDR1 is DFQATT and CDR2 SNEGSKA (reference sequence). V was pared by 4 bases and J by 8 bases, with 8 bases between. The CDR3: CSATEDEAFF. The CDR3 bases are TGCAGTGCTACTGAGGACGAAGCTTTCTTT.

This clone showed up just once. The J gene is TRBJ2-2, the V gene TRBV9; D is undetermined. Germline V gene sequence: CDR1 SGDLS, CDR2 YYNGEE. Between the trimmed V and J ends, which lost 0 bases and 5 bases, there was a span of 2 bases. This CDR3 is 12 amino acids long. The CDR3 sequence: CASSVETGELFF. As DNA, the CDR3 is TGTGCCAGCAGCGTAGAAACCGGGGAGCTGTTTTTT.

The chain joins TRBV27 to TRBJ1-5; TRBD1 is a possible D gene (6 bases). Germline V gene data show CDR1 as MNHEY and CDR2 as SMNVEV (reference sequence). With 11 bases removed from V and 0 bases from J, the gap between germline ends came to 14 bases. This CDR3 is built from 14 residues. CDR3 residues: CACRGGDSNQPQHF. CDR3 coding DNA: TGTGCCTGCCGCGGGGGCGATAGCAATCAGCCCCAGCATTTT.

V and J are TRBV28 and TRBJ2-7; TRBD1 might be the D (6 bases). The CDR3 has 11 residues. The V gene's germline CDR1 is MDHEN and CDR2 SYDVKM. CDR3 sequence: CAWGQPYEQYF. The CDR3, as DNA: TGTGCATGGGGACAACCCTACGAGCAGTACTTC.

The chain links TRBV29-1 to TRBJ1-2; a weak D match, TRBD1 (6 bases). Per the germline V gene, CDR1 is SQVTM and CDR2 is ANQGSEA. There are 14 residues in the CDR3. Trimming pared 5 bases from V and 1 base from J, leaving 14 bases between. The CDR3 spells CSVSLTGYNYGYTF. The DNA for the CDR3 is TGCAGCGTTTCACTGACAGGTTATAACTATGGCTACACCTTC.

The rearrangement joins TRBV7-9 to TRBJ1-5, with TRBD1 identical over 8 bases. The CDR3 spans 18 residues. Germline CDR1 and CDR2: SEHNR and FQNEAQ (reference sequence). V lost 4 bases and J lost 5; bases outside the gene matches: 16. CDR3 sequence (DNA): TGTGCCAGCAGCTCGGCCCCGGGACAGGAGAAAAATTATCAGCCCCAGCATTTT. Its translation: CASSSAPGQEKNYQPQHF. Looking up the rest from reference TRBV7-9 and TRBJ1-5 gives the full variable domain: DTGVSQNPRHKITKRGQNVTFRCDPISEHNRLYWYRQTLGQGPEFLTYFQNEAQLEKSRLLSDRFSAERPKGSFSTLEIQRTEQGDSAMYLCASSSAPGQEKNYQPQHFGDGTRLSIL.

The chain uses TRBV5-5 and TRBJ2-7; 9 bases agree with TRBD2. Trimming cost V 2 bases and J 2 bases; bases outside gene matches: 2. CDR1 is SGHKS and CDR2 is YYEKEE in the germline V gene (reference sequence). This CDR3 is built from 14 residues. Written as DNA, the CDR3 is TGTGCCAGCAGCTTCCTAGCGGGAACCTACGAGCAGTACTTC. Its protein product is CASSFLAGTYEQYF.

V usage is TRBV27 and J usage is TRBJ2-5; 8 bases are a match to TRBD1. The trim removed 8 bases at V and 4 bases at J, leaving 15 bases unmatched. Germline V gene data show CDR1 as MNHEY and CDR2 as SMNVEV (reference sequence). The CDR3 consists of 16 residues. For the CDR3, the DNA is TGTGCCAGCTCCGTGACAGGGGACGGTTTCGGAGAGACCCAGTACTTC. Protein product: CASSVTGDGFGETQYF.

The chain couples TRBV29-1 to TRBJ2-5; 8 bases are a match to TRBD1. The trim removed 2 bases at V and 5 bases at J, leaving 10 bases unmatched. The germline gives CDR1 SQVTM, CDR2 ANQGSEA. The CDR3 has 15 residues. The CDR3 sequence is CSVEWFTQGEETQYF. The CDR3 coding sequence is TGCAGCGTTGAATGGTTTACACAGGGGGAGGAGACCCAGTACTTC.

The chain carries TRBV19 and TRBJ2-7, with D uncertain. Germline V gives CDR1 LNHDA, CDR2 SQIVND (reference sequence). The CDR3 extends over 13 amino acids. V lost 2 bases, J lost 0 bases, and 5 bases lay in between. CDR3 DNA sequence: TGTGCCAGTAGTATATCTAGCTCCTACGAGCAGTACTTC. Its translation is CASSISSSYEQYF.

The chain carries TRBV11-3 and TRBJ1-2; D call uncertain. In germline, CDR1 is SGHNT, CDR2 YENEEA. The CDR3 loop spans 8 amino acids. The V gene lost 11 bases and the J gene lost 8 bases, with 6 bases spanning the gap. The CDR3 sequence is CAPGGYTF. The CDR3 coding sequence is TGTGCCCCTGGGGGCTACACCTTC.

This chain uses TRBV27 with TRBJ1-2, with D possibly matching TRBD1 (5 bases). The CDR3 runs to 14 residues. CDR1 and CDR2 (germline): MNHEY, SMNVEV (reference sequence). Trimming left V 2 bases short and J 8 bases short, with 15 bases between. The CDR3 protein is CASSLIGGAGGYTF. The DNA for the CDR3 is TGTGCCAGCAGTTTAATCGGAGGGGCGGGCGGCTACACCTTC.

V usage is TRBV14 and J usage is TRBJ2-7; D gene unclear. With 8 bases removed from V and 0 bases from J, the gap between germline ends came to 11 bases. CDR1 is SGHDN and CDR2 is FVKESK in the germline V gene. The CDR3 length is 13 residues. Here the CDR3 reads CASGLASSYEQYF. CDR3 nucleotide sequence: TGTGCCAGCGGGCTGGCCAGCTCCTACGAGCAGTACTTC.

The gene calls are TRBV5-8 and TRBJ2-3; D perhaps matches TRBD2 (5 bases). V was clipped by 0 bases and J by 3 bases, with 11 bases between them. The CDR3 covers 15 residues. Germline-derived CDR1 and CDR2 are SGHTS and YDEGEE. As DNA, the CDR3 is TGTGCCAGCAGCTTGGGGGCTACGGGGACAGATACGCAGTATTTT. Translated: CASSLGATGTDTQYF.

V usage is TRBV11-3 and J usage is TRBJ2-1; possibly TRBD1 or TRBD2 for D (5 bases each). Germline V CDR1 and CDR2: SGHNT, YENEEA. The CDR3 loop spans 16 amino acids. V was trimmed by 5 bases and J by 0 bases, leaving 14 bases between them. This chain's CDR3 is CASSTRDQSSYNEQFF. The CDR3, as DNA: TGTGCCAGCAGCACAAGGGACCAGAGCTCCTACAATGAGCAGTTCTTC.

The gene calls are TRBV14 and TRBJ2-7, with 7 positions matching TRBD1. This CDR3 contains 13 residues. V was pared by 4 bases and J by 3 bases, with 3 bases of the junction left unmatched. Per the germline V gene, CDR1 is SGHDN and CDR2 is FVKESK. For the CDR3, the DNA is TGTGCCAGCAGCCCCCGGGACAGCTACGAGCAGTACTTC. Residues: CASSPRDSYEQYF.

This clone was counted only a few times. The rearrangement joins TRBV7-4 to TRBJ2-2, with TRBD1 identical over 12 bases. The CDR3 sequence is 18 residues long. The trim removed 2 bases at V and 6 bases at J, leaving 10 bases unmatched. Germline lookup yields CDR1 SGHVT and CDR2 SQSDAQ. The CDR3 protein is CASSLCGTGGSTAGELFF. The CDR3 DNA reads TGTGCCAGCAGCTTATGTGGGACAGGGGGCAGTACAGCCGGGGAGCTGTTTTTT. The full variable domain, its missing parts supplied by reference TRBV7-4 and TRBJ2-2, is GAGVSQSPRYKVAKRGRDVALRCDSISGHVTLYWYRQTLGQGSEVLTYSQSDAQRDKSGRPSGRFSAERPERSVSTLKIQRTEQGDSAVYLCASSLCGTGGSTAGELFFGEGSRLTVL.

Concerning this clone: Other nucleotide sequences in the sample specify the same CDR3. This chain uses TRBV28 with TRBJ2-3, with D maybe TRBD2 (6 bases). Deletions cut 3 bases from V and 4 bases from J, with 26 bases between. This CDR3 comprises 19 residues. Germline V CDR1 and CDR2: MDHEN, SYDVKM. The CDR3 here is CASSFPGGVGGIVADTQYF. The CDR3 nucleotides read TGTGCCAGCAGTTTTCCAGGCGGGGTGGGGGGAATTGTTGCAGATACGCAGTATTTT.

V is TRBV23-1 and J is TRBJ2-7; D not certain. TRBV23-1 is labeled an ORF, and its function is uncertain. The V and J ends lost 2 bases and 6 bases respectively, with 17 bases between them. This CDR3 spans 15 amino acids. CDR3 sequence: CASSQVQARLREQYF. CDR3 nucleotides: TGCGCCAGCAGTCAAGTTCAGGCGCGACTCCGCGAGCAGTACTTC.

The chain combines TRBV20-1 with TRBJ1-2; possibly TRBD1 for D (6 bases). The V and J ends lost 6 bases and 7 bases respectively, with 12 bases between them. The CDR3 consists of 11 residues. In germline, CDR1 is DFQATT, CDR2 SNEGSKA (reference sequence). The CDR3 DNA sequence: TGCAGTGCAGAGAGGGGGGGTGGCTACACCTTC. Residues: CSAERGGGYTF.

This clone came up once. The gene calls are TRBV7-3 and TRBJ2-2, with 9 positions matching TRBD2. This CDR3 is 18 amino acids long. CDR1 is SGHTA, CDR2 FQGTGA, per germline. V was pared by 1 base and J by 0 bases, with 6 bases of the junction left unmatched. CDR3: CASSLIPSGAPNTGELFF. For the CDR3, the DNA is TGTGCCAGCAGCTTAATTCCTAGCGGGGCACCGAACACCGGGGAGCTGTTTTTT. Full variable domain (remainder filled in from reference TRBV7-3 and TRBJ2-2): GAGVSQTPSNKVTEKGKYVELRCDPISGHTALYWYRQSLGQGPEFLIYFQGTGAADDSGLPNDRFFAVRPEGSVSTLKIQRTERGDSAVYLCASSLIPSGAPNTGELFFGEGSRLTVL.

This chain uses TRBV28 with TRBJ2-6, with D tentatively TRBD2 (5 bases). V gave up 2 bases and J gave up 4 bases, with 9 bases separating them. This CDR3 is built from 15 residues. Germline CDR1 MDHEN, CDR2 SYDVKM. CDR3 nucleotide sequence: TGTGCCAGCAGTTTAGGAGGTACCGGGGCCAACGTCCTGACTTTC. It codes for CASSLGGTGANVLTF. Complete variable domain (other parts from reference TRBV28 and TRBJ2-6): DVKVTQSSRYLVKRTGEKVFLECVQDMDHENMFWYRQDPGLGLRLIYFSYDVKMKEKGDIPEGYSVSREKKERFSLILESASTNQTSMYLCASSLGGTGANVLTFGAGSRLTVL.